This T cell receptor beta chain is drawn from a study of T-cell memory formation after mild COVID-19. Study background: Largely donor-specific sequence clusters came from two donors. Study-wide findings and caveats: Memory from before infection featured some responding clones, which suggests cross-reactive memory joined. SARS-CoV-2 specificity of second-wave clones peaking day 37 was unconfirmed.

This CDR3 has 14 amino acids. The V and J ends lost 6 bases and 5 bases, in that order; junction bases with no gene match: 5. CDR1 MNHEY and CDR2 SVGAGI come from the germline V gene. TCRdb re-analysed the 5' RACE reads in MiXCR, keeping a single row per CDR3 protein. The repertoire holds some 330,000 distinct CDR3 sequences, approximately 21% seen once, with under 15% in the top ten. Concerning this clonotype itself: What it recognizes is unknown.

Sequenced material: PBMCs or a T cell subset sorted from them (not recorded which). The chain links TRBV6-5 to TRBJ2-1, with 9 bases aligning to TRBD2. The TCR comes from an adult woman who had mild COVID-19 (a few samples of this study predate the infection). Cell type and time point are not known. The CDR3 reads CASSRRTSDNEQFF. Here the CDR3 DNA reads TGTGCCAGCAGCCGACGGACTAGCGACAATGAGCAGTTCTTC.